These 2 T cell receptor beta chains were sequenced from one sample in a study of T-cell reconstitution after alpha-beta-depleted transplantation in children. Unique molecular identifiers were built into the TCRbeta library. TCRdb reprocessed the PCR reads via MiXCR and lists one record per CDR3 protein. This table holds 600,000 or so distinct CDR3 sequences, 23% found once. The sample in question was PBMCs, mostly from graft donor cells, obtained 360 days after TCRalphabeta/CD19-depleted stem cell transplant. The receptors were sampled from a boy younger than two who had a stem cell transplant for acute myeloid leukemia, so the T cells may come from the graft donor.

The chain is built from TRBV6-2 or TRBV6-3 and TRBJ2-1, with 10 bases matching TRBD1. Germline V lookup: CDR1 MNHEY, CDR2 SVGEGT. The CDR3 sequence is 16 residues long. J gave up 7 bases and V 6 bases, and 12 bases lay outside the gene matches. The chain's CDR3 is CASSSPGQGPFNEQFF. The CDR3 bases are TGTGCCAGCAGCTCCCCGGGACAGGGGCCGTTTAATGAGCAGTTCTTC.

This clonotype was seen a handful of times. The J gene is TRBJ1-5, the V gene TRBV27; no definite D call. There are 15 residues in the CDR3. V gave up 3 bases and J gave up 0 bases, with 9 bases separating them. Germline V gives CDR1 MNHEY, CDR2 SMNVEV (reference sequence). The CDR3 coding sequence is TGTGCCAGCAGTTTGAGTCAGTATAGCAATCAGCCCCAGCATTTT. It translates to CASSLSQYSNQPQHF.